The present T cell receptor beta chain was sequenced within a study of blood T cells in healthy people across ages (dated by TCRdb to between 2015 and 2017). Turning to the overall study: In model experiments, roughly one uniquely barcoded TCR beta cDNA molecule per two T cells was captured by template switching. Using deep sequencing normalized with unique cDNA molecular identifiers, the study measured how TCR beta repertoire diversity changes with age. Four age groups were formed from the donors: young (average approximately 15 years), middle-aged (around 41), aged (around 68) and long-lived (approximately 78). To avoid experimental bias, donors of different ages were randomly spread across the sequencing lanes. Two additional independent replicas of 1 million unique cDNA reads from the same blood draw were analyzed for two donors (one aged 18 to 30 and one aged 80 or older). Results and caveats for the whole study, not just this receptor: Compared with the aged group, more naive CD4+ T cells, fewer expanded clones and increased TCR diversity were shown by the long-lived group, suggesting age selection. Observed TCR beta diversity per million T cells fell roughly linearly with age, and a significant reduction was already apparent by age roughly 40. Because donor CMV infection status was unknown, age-related changes in expanded clonotypes were potentially confounded. The percentage of naive T cells measured by flow cytometry correlated strongly with observed TCR beta diversity. Since profiling was done on bulk unsorted PBMCs, naive and antigen-experienced compartments could not be conclusively compared. Estimates of total diversity from one million sequenced T cells were regarded as lower bounds and underestimates.

Measured from the cysteine to the phenylalanine, the CDR3 is 13 residues long. Kept here is only the CDR3 DNA, which spans 39 bases and is read in frame from base 1. Taken from the germline V gene (reference sequence), the CDR1 and CDR2 loops are SEHNR and FQNEAQ. V loses 5 bases, J loses 8 bases, and the germline ends lie 13 bases apart. Concerning this clonotype: There is no known antigen for this receptor. No base quality information exists; no much larger clone differs at one position.

Receptors were amplified or captured by 5' RACE. Sequencing instrument: Illumina HiSeq 2500. A second PCR of roughly 7 to 12 cycles was run with a J-beta primer mix and a sample-barcoded 5' primer. Each TCR beta cDNA molecule received a unique molecular identifier from a template-switch 5' adaptor carrying 12 random nucleotides. Each sample yielded at least 2.5 million CDR3-containing paired-end reads. The Mint cDNA synthesis kit, primed by a TRBC-specific oligonucleotide, was used to synthesize first-strand cDNA from all RNA. Following uracil-DNA glycosylase treatment, a first 18-cycle PCR with universal primers M1SS and BC2_uni_R was performed on all cDNA. Per the authors' processing: For normalization, 1 million high-quality reads, each with a distinct molecular identifier, were randomly selected from each sample. Instead of being binned into consensus sequences, reads with shared molecular identifiers were discarded. MiTCR, set to a Q25 quality threshold and the strictest error-elimination algorithm, was used for CDR3 identification, clonotype clustering and error correction. A nonparametric unseen species model using Euler transformation provided a lower-bound estimate of total TCR beta diversity. TCRdb cleaned the public reads at Q25 with fastp, built clones with MiXCR and kept in-frame beta chains. Every entry covers one CDR3 protein and lists the most common genes and DNA from its rows. TCRdb's processing, not the authors', yielded these V and J calls. Across this sample there are 650,000 to 950,000 distinct CDR3 sequences, with around 45% seen only once. The top ten clones comprise about a fifth of the sample.

The roughly 38 donors, aged roughly 6 to 90 years, were systemically healthy Caucasian individuals from Russia. Each donor gave approximately 9.3 milliliters of peripheral blood, collected into EDTA-treated Vacutainer tubes. PBMCs were isolated by Ficoll-Paque density-gradient centrifugation, with at least 6 million obtained per sample. Total RNA, at least 5 micrograms per sample, was extracted from PBMCs with Trizol reagent. The percentages of naive CD45RAhigh/CD27high T cells were determined by flow cytometry on a PBMC aliquot from every donor. The sequenced sample consisted of blood. The chain is encoded by TRBV7-9 joined to TRBJ2-1; TRBD1 is a weak D gene call, 6 bases matching. This sequence originates from a man aged 55 to 70 in good health. The DNA sequence reads TGTGCCAGCAGCCAGGACAGACCCCATGAGCAGTTCTTC. Its translation is CASSQDRPHEQFF.